Here is one TCR beta chain with its context. This entry belongs to a study of cytomegalovirus exposure and HLA in healthy donors. Overall study context: Within an early data release were tens of millions of unique TCRs drawn from HLA-typed donors.

The length of the CDR3 is 14 residues. Per the germline V gene, CDR1 is MNHEY and CDR2 is SMNVEV (reference sequence). Between the trimmed V and J ends, which lost 7 bases and 1 base, there was a span of 11 bases. Primers: 60 Vbeta forward and 13 Jbeta reverse. Method: immunoSEQ multiplex PCR; TCRdb's copy keeps in-frame clones and lacks some. In the table there are roughly 130,000 clones, 80% of which are singletons. The J gene is TRBJ1-5, the V gene TRBV27; D might be TRBD1 (5 bases). This TCR was recovered from a male donor in good health and CMV-seronegative. Source material: PBMCs. CDR3 DNA sequence: TGTGCCAGCAACCTGGGGGGGAGCAATCAGCCCCAGCATTTT. This codes for CASNLGGSNQPQHF.